The 15 T cell receptor beta chains listed next were all sequenced from one sample in a study of cytomegalovirus exposure and HLA in healthy donors. The method was immunoSEQ multiplex PCR; TCRdb's version includes in-frame clones alone and lacks a portion of them. The table has some 130,000 clones, approximately 84% seen once; the top ten hold 25% to 30%. Material: PBMCs. These receptor sequences come from a man aged 30 to 45 in good health and CMV-seropositive.

The chain carries TRBV6-5 and TRBJ1-6, with a weak D call TRBD1 (6 bases). V gave up 4 bases and J gave up 10 bases, with 14 bases separating them. The CDR3 is 14 amino acids. Germline CDR1 and CDR2: MNHEY and SVGAGI. CDR3 nucleotide sequence: TGTGCCAGCAGTTTCGACAGGAAGCAGTCACCCCTCCACTTT. Its translation: CASSFDRKQSPLHF.

Here the CDR3 DNA reads TGTGCCAGCAGGCCCGACGGAGACAGGGGCTACACCTTC. Translated: CASRPDGDRGYTF. The gene calls are TRBV25-1 and TRBJ1-2; tentative D call: TRBD1 (6 bases). Germline lookup yields CDR1 MGHDK and CDR2 SYGVNS. The CDR3 length is 13 residues. The V end lost 6 bases, the J end lost 8 bases, and 16 bases lay between the germline ends.

V gene TRBV5-6 combines with J gene TRBJ2-3, with TRBD2 as a possible D gene (6 bases). CDR1 is SGHDT, CDR2 YYEEEE, per germline. Trimming left V 1 base short and J 4 bases short, with 13 bases between. The CDR3 covers 15 residues. For the CDR3, the DNA is TGTGCCAGCAGCTTGAACGGGGGAGCGGCAGATACGCAGTATTTT. Amino acid sequence: CASSLNGGAADTQYF.

This chain joins TRBV18 and TRBJ2-7; possibly TRBD2 for D (6 bases). The CDR3 totals 15 residues. CDR1 is KGHSH, CDR2 LQKENI, per germline. Trimming removed 2 bases from V and 4 bases from J, with 15 bases in between. CDR3 amino acids: CASSPGRTKRYEQYF. DNA of the CDR3: TGTGCCAGCTCACCAGGTCGGACTAAAAGATACGAGCAGTACTTC.

The chain recombines TRBV19 with TRBJ1-6, with D possibly being TRBD1 (5 bases). CDR3 size: 12 residues. Trimming took off 5 bases at V and 11 bases at J, with 10 bases between the two ends. In germline, CDR1 is LNHDA, CDR2 SQIVND (reference sequence). CDR3 amino acids: CASSVQGAPLHF. CDR3 in DNA: TGTGCCAGTAGTGTCCAAGGGGCACCCCTCCACTTT.

The chain uses TRBV9 and TRBJ2-5, with 7 bases that match TRBD1. The J segment lost 5 bases and the V segment lost 3 bases, leaving 10 bases of the junction unmatched. The CDR3 has 15 residues. CDR1 is SGDLS, CDR2 YYNGEE, per germline. CDR3 in DNA: TGTGCCAGCAGCGCGAAACAAGGGGGCTTGGAGACCCAGTACTTC. Translation gives CASSAKQGGLETQYF. The full variable domain, in which reference TRBV9 and TRBJ2-5 provide the parts outside the CDR3, is DSGVTQTPKHLITATGQRVTLRCSPRSGDLSVYWYQQSLDQGLQFLIQYYNGEERAKGNILERFSAQQFPDLHSELNLSSLELGDSALYFCASSAKQGGLETQYFGPGTRLLVL.

DNA for the CDR3: TGTGCCAGCAGCGCGTCGGGACACCTCACTGAAGCTTTCTTT. Protein sequence: CASSASGHLTEAFF. V gene TRBV2 combines with J gene TRBJ1-1; a possible D gene is TRBD1 (6 bases). In germline, CDR1 is SNHLY, CDR2 FYNNEI. Trimming cost V 6 bases and J 4 bases, with 15 bases left between them. The CDR3 runs 14 residues. Full variable domain (remainder filled in from reference TRBV2 and TRBJ1-1): EPEVTQTPSHQVTQMGQEVILRCVPISNHLYFYWYRQILGQKVEFLVSFYNNEISEKSEIFDDQFSVERPDGSNFTLKIRSTKLEDSAMYFCASSASGHLTEAFFGQGTRLTVV.

The chain combines TRBV5-4 with TRBJ2-7, with D possibly TRBD1 on 5 matching bases. The germline V gene encodes CDR1 SGHNT and CDR2 YYREEE (reference sequence). V was pared by 1 base and J by 0 bases, with 8 bases between. CDR3 size: 14 residues. The CDR3 loop reads CASSLRDSSYEQYF. The CDR3 nucleotides read TGTGCCAGCAGCTTGCGAGACAGCTCCTACGAGCAGTACTTC.

The V and J genes are TRBV5-1 and TRBJ1-5; a possible D gene is TRBD1 (6 bases). Germline values: CDR1 SGHRS, CDR2 YFSETQ. V dropped 1 base and J dropped 7 bases, with 12 bases sitting between them. This CDR3 region has 14 residues. The CDR3 loop is CASSLKGGDQPQHF. CDR3 bases: TGCGCCAGCAGCTTGAAAGGGGGGGACCAGCCCCAGCATTTT. Full variable domain (rest looked up from reference TRBV5-1 and TRBJ1-5): KAGVTQTPRYLIKTRGQQVTLSCSPISGHRSVSWYQQTPGQGLQFLFEYFSETQRNKGNFPGRFSGRQFSNSRSEMNVSTLELGDSALYLCASSLKGGDQPQHFGDGTRLSIL.

V is TRBV5-6 and J is TRBJ2-2; 8 nucleotides agree with TRBD2. V lost 4 bases, J lost 5 bases, and 7 bases stayed unmatched. In germline, CDR1 is SGHDT, CDR2 YYEEEE. The CDR3 covers 15 residues. The CDR3, as DNA: TGTGCCAGCAGCGCCCCGGGGGGGAGAACCGGGGAGCTGTTTTTT. It yields the protein CASSAPGGRTGELFF.

The chain combines TRBV6-6 with TRBJ1-5; the D gene is possibly TRBD1 (6 bases). V was shortened by 6 bases and J by 0 bases, with 9 bases between the two germline ends. Germline V gene sequence: CDR1 MNHNY, CDR2 SVGAGI (reference sequence). This CDR3 spans 14 amino acids. CDR3 in DNA: TGTGCCAGCAGCAGGACAGCTAGCAATCAGCCCCAGCATTTT. It codes for CASSRTASNQPQHF.

The chain links TRBV6-4 to TRBJ2-3; the match to TRBD1 covers 12 bases. CDR3 size: 16 residues. V lost 1 base to trimming and J lost 4 bases; unmatched junction nucleotides: 3. Germline CDR1 MRHNA, CDR2 SNTAGT. DNA of the CDR3: TGTGCCAGCAGTGACTGGGACAGGGGGCGAGCAGATACGCAGTATTTT. Its translation: CASSDWDRGRADTQYF.

This clone was counted once. This sequence joins TRBV29-1 and TRBJ1-4; 8 bases agree with TRBD1. The ends lost 7 bases at V and 6 bases at J; junction bases unmatched: 4. There are 12 residues in the CDR3. CDR1 SQVTM and CDR2 ANQGSEA come from the germline V gene. CDR3 sequence: CSAGTGYEKLFF. The CDR3 DNA reads as TGCAGCGCCGGGACAGGATATGAAAAACTGTTTTTT.

The chain is built from TRBV27 and TRBJ1-4; 7 bases agree with TRBD1. With V trimmed by 5 bases and J by 4 bases, 7 bases remained unmatched. Germline assignment: CDR1 MNHEY and CDR2 SMNVEV (reference sequence). The CDR3 spans 15 residues. The CDR3 region has the DNA TGTGCCAGCAGTCTTCAGGGACAGCTTAATGAAAAACTGTTTTTT. Its protein is CASSLQGQLNEKLFF.

The chain uses TRBV20-1 and TRBJ1-1; D call uncertain. V was cut by 3 bases and J by 3 bases, with 5 bases left in between. CDR3 size: 11 residues. Germline CDR1 DFQATT, CDR2 SNEGSKA (reference sequence). CDR3 amino acids: CSASQDTEAFF. The CDR3 bases are TGCAGTGCTAGTCAGGACACTGAAGCTTTCTTT.